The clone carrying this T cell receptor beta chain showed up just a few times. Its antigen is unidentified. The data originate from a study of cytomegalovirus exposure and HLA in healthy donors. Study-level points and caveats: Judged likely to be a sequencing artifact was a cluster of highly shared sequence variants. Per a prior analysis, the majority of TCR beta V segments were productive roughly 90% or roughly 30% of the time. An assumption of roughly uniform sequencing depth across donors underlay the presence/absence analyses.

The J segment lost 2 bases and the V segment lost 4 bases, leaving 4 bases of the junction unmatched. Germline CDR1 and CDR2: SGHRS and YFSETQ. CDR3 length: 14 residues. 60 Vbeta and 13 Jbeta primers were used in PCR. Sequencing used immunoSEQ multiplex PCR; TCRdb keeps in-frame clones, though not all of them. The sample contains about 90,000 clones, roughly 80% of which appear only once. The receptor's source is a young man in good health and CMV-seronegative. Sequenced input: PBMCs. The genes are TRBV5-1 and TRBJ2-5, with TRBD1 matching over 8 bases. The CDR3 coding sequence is TGCGCCAGCAGCCCGTGGACAGGGCAAGAGACCCAGTACTTC. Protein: CASSPWTGQETQYF. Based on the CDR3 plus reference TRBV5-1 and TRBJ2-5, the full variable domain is KAGVTQTPRYLIKTRGQQVTLSCSPISGHRSVSWYQQTPGQGLQFLFEYFSETQRNKGNFPGRFSGRQFSNSRSEMNVSTLELGDSALYLCASSPWTGQETQYFGPGTRLLVL.